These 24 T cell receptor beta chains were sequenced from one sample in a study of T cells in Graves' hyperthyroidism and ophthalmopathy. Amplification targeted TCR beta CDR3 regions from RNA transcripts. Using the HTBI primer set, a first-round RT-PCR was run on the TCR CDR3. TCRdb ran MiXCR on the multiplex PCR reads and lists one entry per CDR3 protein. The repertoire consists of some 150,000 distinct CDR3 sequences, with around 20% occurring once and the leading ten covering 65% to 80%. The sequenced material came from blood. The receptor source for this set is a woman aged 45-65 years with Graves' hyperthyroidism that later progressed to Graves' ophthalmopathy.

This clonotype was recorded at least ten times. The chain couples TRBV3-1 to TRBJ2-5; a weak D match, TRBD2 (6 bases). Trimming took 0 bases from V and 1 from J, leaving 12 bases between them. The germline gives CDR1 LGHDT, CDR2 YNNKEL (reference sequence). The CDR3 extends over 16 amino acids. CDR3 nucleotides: TGTGCCAGCAGCCAAGAGGGGGGTATTCCCCAAGAGACCCAGTACTTC. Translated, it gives CASSQEGGIPQETQYF.

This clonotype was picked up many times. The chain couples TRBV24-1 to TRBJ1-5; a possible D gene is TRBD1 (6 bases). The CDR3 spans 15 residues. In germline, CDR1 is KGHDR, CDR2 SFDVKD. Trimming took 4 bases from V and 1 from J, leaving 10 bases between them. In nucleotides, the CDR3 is TGTGCCACCAGTGAGGGAACAGGGAGCAATCAGCCCCAGCATTTT. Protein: CATSEGTGSNQPQHF.

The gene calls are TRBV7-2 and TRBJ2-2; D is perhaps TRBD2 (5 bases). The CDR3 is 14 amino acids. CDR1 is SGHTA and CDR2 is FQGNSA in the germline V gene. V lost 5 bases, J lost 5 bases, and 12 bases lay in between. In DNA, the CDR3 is TGTGCCAGCAGCAAAAAAGTAGCGACCGGGGAGCTGTTTTTT. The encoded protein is CASSKKVATGELFF.

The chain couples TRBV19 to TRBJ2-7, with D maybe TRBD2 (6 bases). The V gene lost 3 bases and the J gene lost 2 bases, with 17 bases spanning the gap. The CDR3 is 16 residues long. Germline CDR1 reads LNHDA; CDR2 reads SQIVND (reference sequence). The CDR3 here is CASSMGDSDDPYEQYF. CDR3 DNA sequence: TGTGCCAGTAGTATGGGGGACTCTGACGACCCCTACGAGCAGTACTTC. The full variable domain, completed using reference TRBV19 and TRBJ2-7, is DGGITQSPKYLFRKEGQNVTLSCEQNLNHDAMYWYRQDPGQGLRLIYYSQIVNDFQKGDIAEGYSVSREKKESFPLTVTSAQKNPTAFYLCASSMGDSDDPYEQYFGPGTRLTVT.

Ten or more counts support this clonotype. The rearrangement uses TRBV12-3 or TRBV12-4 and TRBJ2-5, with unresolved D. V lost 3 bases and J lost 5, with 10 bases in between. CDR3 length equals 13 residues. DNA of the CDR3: TGTGCCAGCAGTTTGTTTACGGCTGAGACCCAGTACTTC. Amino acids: CASSLFTAETQYF.

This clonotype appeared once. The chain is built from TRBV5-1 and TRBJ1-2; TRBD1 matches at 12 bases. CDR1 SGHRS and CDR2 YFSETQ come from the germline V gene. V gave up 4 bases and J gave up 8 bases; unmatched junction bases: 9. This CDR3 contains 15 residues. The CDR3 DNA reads TGCGCCAGCAGCCTGGGGACAGGGGGCGCAGGGGGCTACACCTTC. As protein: CASSLGTGGAGGYTF.

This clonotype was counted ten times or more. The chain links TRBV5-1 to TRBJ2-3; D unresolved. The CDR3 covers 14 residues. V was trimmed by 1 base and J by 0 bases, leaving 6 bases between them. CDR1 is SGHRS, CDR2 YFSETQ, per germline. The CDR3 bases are TGCGCCAGCAGCTTGACAATAAGCACAGATACGCAGTATTTT. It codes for CASSLTISTDTQYF.

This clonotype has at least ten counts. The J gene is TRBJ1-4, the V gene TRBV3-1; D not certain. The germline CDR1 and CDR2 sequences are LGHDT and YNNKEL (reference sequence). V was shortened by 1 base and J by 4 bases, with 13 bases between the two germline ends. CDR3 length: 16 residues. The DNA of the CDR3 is TGTGCCAGCAGCCAAGGCATCGCGGGCGTTAATGAAAAACTGTTTTTT. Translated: CASSQGIAGVNEKLFF.

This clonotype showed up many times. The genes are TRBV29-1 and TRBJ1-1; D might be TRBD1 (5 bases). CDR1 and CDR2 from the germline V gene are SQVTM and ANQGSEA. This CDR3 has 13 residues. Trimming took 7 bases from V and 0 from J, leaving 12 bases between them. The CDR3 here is CSAQETLNTEAFF. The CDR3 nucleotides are TGCAGCGCACAGGAGACCTTGAACACTGAAGCTTTCTTT.

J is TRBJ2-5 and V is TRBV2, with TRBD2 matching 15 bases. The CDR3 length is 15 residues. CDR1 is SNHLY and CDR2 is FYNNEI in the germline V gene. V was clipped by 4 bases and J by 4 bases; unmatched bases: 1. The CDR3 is CASSGTSGRVETQYF. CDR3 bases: TGTGCCAGCAGTGGGACTAGCGGGAGGGTAGAGACCCAGTACTTC.

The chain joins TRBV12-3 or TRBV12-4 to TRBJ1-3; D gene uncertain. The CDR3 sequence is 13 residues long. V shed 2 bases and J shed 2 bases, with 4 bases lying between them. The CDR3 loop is CASSLWTGNTIYF. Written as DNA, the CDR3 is TGTGCCAGCAGTTTATGGACTGGAAACACCATATATTTT.

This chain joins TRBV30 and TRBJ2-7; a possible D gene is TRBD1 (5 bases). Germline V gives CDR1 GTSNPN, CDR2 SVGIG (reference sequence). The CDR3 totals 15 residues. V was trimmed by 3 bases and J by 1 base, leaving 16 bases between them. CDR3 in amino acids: CAWRERARASYEQYF. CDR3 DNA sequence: TGTGCCTGGAGAGAGAGAGCCAGGGCTTCCTACGAGCAGTACTTC.

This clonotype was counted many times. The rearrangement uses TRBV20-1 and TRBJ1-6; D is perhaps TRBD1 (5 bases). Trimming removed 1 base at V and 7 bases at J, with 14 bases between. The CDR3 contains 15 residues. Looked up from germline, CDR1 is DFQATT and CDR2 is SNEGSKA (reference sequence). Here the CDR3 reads CSARAGGVLNSPLHF. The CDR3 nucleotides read TGCAGTGCTAGAGCGGGGGGAGTCCTCAATTCACCCCTCCACTTT.

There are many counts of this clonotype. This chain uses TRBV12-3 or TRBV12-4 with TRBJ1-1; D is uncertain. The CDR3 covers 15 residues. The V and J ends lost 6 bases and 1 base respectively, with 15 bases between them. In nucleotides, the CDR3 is TGTGCCAGCAGGGCATCGGGAGGCGGGAACACTGAAGCTTTCTTT. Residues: CASRASGGGNTEAFF.

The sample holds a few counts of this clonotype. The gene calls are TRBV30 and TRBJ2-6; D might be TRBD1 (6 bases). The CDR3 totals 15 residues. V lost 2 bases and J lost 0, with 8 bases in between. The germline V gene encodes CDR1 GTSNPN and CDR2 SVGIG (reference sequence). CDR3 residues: CAWSIGGSGANVLTF. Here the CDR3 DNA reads TGTGCCTGGAGTATAGGGGGCTCTGGGGCCAACGTCCTGACTTTC.

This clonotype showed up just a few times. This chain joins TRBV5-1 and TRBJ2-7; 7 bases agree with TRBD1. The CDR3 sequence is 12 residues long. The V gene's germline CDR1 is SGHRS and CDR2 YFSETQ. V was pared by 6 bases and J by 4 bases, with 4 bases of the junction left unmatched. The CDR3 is CASMGQSYEQYF. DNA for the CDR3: TGCGCCAGCATGGGACAGTCTTACGAGCAGTACTTC. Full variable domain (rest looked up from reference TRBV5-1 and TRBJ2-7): KAGVTQTPRYLIKTRGQQVTLSCSPISGHRSVSWYQQTPGQGLQFLFEYFSETQRNKGNFPGRFSGRQFSNSRSEMNVSTLELGDSALYLCASMGQSYEQYFGPGTRLTVT.

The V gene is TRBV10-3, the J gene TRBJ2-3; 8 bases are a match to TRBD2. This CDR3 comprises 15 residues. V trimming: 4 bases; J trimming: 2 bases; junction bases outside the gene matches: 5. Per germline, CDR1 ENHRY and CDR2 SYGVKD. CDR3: CAISGREGPTDTQYF. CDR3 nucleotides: TGTGCCATCAGTGGACGGGAGGGGCCCACAGATACGCAGTATTTT.

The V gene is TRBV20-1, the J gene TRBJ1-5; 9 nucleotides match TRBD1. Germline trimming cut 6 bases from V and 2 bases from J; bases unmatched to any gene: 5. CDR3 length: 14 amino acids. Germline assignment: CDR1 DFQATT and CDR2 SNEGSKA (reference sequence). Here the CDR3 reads CSATQGAGNQPQHF. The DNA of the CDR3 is TGCAGTGCAACACAGGGGGCTGGCAATCAGCCCCAGCATTTT.

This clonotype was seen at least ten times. CDR3 sequence: CASTVLLASEQFF. In DNA, the CDR3 is TGTGCCAGCACCGTTCTCCTAGCGAGTGAGCAGTTCTTC. The chain employs TRBV6-1 and TRBJ2-1, with D perhaps TRBD2 (6 bases). The V gene's germline CDR1 is MNHNS and CDR2 SASEGT. The CDR3 covers 13 residues. The ends were cut back, 7 bases at V and 9 bases at J, with 16 bases in the middle.

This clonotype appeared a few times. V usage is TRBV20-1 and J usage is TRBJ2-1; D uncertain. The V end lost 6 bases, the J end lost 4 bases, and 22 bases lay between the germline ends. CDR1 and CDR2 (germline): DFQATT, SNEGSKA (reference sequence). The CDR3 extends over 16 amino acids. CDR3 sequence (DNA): TGCAGTGCCAGGCAAAAGGCGATTGGCAGGTACAATGAGCAGTTCTTC. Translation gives CSARQKAIGRYNEQFF.

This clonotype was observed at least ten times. CDR3 residues: CASSTLAGGSYNEQFF. The CDR3 DNA reads TGTGCCAGCAGTACCTTAGCGGGAGGTTCCTACAATGAGCAGTTCTTC. This chain joins TRBV27 and TRBJ2-1; 10 nucleotides align to TRBD2. Germline trimming cut 5 bases from V and 1 base from J; bases unmatched to any gene: 5. The CDR3 length is 16 residues. CDR1 and CDR2 (germline): MNHEY, SMNVEV (reference sequence).

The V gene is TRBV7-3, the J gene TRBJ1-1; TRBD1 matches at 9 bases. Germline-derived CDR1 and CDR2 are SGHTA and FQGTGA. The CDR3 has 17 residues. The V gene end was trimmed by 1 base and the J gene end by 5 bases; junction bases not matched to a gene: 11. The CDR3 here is CASSLKGQGLGGTEAFF. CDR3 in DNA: TGTGCCAGCAGCTTAAAGGGACAGGGCCTAGGGGGGACTGAAGCTTTCTTT.

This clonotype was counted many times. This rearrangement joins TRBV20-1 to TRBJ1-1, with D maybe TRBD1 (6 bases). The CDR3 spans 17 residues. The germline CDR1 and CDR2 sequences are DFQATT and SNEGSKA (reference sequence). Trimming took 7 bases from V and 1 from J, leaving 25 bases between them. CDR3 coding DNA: TGCAGTGTAAACAGAGGGGGTCGAAGGGGGGCGAACACTGAAGCTTTCTTT. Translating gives CSVNRGGRRGANTEAFF.

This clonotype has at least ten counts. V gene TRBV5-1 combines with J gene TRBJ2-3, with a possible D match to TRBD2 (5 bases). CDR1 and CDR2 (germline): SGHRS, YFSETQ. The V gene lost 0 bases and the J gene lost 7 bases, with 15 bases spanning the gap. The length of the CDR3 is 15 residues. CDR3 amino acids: CASSLGVALANTQYF. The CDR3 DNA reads TGCGCCAGCAGCTTGGGTGTAGCGTTGGCAAATACGCAGTATTTT.